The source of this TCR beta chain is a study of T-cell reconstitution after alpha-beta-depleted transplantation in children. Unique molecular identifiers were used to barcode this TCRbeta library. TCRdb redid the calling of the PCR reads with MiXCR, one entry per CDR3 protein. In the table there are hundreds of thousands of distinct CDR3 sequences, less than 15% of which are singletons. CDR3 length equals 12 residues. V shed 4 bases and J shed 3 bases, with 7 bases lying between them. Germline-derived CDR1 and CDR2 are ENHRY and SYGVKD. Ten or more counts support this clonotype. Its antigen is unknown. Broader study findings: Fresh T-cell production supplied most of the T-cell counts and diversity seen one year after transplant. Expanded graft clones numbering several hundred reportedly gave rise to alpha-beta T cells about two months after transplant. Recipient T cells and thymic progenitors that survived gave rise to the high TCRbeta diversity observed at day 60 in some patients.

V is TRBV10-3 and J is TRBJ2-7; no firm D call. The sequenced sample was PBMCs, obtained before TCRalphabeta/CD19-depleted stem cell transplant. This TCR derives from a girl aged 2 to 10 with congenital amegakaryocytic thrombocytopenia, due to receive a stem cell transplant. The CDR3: CAISGPGYEQYF. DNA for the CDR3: TGTGCCATCAGTGGCCCGGGCTACGAGCAGTACTTC.